In this sample, the clone carrying this TCR beta chain turned up once. Antigen unknown. This sample was included in a study of cytomegalovirus exposure and HLA in healthy donors. V dropped 4 bases and J dropped 0; count of bases not matched to a gene: 4. The CDR3 runs to 15 residues. Per germline, CDR1 LNHDA and CDR2 SQIVND (reference sequence). A multiplex PCR was run with 60 Vbeta primers and 13 Jbeta primers. Here immunoSEQ multiplex PCR was the method, and the copy in TCRdb shows in-frame clones only, minus some. The sample holds over 150,000 clones, more than 80% seen once. Overall study findings and caveats: A highly shared variant cluster was judged a likely technical artifact. Reported performance of the classifier showed diagnosis of cytomegalovirus status with high specificity and sensitivity. Data from an earlier analysis indicated that most TCR beta V segments were productive either about 90% or about 30% of the time.

The TCR comes from a woman aged 25 to 39 in good health and CMV-seropositive. The V and J genes are TRBV19 and TRBJ1-1; 8 nucleotides match TRBD1. The sequenced material came from PBMCs. The DNA for the CDR3 is TGTGCCAGTAGTAACCCACAGGGGGTGAACACTGAAGCTTTCTTT. Protein product: CASSNPQGVNTEAFF.